This T cell receptor beta chain was captured in a study of T cells expressing NK-cell markers (dated by TCRdb to the early 2020s). About the full investigation: In sorted CD3+CD56+NKG2C+, CD3+CD56+NKG2C- and CD3+CD56-NKG2C+ T-cell subsets from 7 to 9 donors, TCR beta-chain repertoires were profiled. Of the eight sequenced donors, seven were found to be HCMV-seropositive and one was found to be HCMV-seronegative. All eight donors whose samples were sequenced were randomly selected healthy volunteers, three of them men and five women. Libraries were sequenced as 2 x 150 bp reads on Illumina HiSeq 2000/2500, MiSeq or NextSeq. Broad study findings and their caveats: Those dominant clonotypes were again the most abundant among CD3+CD56-NKG2C+ cells in a handful of donors, at roughly 25-65%. In roughly 6 donors, the dominant CD3+CD56+NKG2C+ clonotypes ranked among the top 10 CD8+ clonotypes, making up roughly 1.0-8% of CD8+ T cells. It remained unclear whether the expanded NKG2C-expressing T cell clones were specific for HCMV antigens.

HCMV-specific IgG was detected in serum with a commercial ELISA kit to determine HCMV serostatus. Peripheral blood mononuclear cells were isolated from blood by Ficoll density gradient centrifugation. The instrument given in TCRdb is Illumina HiSeq 2000. 5'RACE template switching, by which a universal primer site and unique molecular identifiers were added, was used to make TCR beta cDNA libraries. Synthesis of cDNA was primed from the TCR beta constant segment and was followed by two consecutive PCR amplification steps. Under the source paper's analysis protocol: MIGEC was used to demultiplex reads and group the reads by UMI, and MiTCR was used to assemble and quantify clonotypes. To remove erroneous sequences, TCR cDNA sequences were retained only when supported by two or more reads. The tcR package was used for downstream repertoire analysis, and clonotypes were matched across fractions by CDR3 nucleotide sequence plus V segment. Antigen specificity was annotated against VDJdb with VDJmatch, allowing one amino acid substitution in CDR3. Through TCRdb reprocessing, the reads give one entry per CDR3 protein sequence; DNA is omitted. Here the V and J calls rest on TCRdb's processing, not on the authors' analysis. The table for this sample lists about 380,000 distinct CDR3 sequences. Together, the top ten hold over 4% of the sample.

With regard to this clonotype: Its antigen is still unknown.

Taken from the germline V gene (reference sequence), the CDR1 and CDR2 loops are SEHNR and FQNEAQ. The CDR3 starts with the cysteine, ends with the phenylalanine, and has 13 residues. DNA was not recorded. The source material was blood T cells: a sorted CD56 or NKG2C T cell subset, CD4+ or CD8+ T cells, or bulk PBMC T cells (not recorded which). This clonotype originated in a man aged 18 to 69 in good health. The chain was built from TRBV7-9 and TRBJ1-2; the D gene TCRdb calls, TRBD1, cannot be checked with no DNA. This receptor has the CDR3 CASSLSGTGGYTF.